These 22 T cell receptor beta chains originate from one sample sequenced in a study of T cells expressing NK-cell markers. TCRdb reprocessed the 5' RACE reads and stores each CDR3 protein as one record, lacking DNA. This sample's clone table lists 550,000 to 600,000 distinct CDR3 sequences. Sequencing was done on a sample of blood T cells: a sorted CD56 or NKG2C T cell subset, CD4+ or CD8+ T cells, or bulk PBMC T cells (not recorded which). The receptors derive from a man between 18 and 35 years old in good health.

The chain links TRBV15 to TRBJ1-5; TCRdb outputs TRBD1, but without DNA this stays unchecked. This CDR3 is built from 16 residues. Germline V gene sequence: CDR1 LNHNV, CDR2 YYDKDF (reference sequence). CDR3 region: CATSRDGRVGNQPQHF.

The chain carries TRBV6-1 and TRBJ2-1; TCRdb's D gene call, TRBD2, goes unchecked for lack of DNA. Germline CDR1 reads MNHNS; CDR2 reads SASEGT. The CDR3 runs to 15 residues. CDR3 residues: CASVEGLAGFNEQFF.

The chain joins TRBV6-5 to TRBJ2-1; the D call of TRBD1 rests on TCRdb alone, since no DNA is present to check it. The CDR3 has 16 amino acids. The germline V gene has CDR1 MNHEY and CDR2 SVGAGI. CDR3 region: CASSYSLRTGDNEQFF.

CDR3 sequence reads: CASSPVSVSGLAGSVAQYF. V usage is TRBV7-8 and J usage is TRBJ2-3; TCRdb's assignment of TRBD2 cannot be checked, as there is no DNA. Germline V CDR1 and CDR2: SGHVS, FQNEAQ. This CDR3 comprises 19 residues.

This CDR3 reads CASSDGDRDYYGYTF. This chain uses TRBV9 with TRBJ1-2; without DNA, the TCRdb call of TRBD1 cannot be checked. Germline assignment: CDR1 SGDLS and CDR2 YYNGEE. This CDR3 region has 15 residues.

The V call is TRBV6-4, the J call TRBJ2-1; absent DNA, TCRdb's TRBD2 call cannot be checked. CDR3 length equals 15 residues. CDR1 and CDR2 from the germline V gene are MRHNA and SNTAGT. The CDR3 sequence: CASRSRASVYNEQFF.

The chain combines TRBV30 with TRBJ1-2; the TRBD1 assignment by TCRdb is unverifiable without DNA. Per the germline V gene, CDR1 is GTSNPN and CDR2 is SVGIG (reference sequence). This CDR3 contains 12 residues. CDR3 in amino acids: CAWRGQGYGYTF.

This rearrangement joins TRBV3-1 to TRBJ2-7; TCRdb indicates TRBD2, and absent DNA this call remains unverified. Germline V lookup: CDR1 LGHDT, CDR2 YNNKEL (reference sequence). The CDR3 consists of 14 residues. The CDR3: CASSQPAGVGEQYF.

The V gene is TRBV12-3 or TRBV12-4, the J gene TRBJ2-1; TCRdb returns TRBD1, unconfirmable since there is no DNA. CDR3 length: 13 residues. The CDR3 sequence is CASLKDRDNEQFF.

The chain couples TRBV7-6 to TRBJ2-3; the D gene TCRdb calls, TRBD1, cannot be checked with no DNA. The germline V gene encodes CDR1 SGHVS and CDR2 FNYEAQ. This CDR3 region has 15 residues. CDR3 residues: CASSLRTSSTDTQYF.

The CDR3 here is CASSPAPGLKAFF. This sequence joins TRBV12-3 or TRBV12-4 and TRBJ1-1; the D gene TCRdb calls, TRBD1, cannot be checked with no DNA. This CDR3 has 13 amino acids.

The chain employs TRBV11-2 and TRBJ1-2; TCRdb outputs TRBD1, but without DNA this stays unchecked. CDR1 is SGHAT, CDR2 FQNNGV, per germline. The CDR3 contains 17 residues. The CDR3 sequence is CASSATPGTRANYGYTF.

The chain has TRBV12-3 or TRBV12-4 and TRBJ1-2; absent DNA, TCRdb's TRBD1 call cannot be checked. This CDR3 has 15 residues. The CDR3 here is CASSLGRVPNYGYTF.

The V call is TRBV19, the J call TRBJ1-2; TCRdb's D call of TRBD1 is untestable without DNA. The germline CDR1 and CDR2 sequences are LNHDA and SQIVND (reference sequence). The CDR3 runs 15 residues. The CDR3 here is CASSLFPSGGYGYTF.

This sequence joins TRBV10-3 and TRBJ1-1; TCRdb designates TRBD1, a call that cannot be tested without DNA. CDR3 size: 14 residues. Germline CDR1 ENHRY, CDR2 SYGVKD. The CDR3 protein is CATMPRGQNTEAFF.

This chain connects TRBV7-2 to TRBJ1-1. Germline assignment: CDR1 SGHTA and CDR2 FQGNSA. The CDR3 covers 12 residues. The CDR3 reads CASSFSATEAFF.

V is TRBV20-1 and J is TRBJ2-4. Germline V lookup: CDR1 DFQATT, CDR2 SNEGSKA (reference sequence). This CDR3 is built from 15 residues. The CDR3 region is CSARDEQGFGNIQYF.

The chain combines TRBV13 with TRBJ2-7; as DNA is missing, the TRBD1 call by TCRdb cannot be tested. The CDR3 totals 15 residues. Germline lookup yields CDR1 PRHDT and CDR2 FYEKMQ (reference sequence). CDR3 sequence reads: CASSSHGERGYEQYF.

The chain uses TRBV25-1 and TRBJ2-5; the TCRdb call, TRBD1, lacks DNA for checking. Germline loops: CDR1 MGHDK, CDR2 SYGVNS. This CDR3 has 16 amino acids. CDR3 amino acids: CASSPTTGAGQETQYF. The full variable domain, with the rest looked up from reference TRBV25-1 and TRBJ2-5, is EADIYQTPRYLVIGTGKKITLECSQTMGHDKMYWYQQDPGMELHLIHYSYGVNSTEKGDLSSESTVSRIRTEHFPLTLESARPSHTSQYLCASSPTTGAGQETQYFGPGTRLLVL.

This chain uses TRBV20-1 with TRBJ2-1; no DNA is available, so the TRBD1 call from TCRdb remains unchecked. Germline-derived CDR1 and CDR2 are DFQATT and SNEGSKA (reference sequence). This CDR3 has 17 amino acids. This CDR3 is CSARAPRSVSSYNEQFF.

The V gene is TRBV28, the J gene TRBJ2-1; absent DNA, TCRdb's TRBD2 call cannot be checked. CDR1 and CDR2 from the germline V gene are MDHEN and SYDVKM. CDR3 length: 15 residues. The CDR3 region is CASSFSGTIHNEQFF.

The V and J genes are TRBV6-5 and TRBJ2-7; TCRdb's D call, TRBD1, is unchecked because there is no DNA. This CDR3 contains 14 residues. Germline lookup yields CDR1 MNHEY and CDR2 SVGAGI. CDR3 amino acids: CASSYSETGSEQYF.